Reported below is one TCR beta chain. What it binds is not known. TCRdb's copy holds only in-frame clones and misses some; the assay was immunoSEQ multiplex PCR. The sample lists 73,000 or so clones; around four fifths were seen once. Trimming removed 8 bases from V and 1 base from J, with 6 bases in between. CDR1 and CDR2 from the germline V gene are SGHNT and YENEEA. The CDR3 extends over 13 amino acids. The sample belongs to a study of T cell responses to AZD1222 COVID-19 vaccine. About the study: Pooling of second doses given at about 4 or about 12 weeks was done.

Study-wide results and limits: Distributed over spike, vaccine-associated CD4 TCRs predominated at 160-218 and 743-854. Baseline serostatus was positive in only 5 to 7 AZD1222 recipients.

The V gene is TRBV11-3, the J gene TRBJ2-6; D tentatively fits TRBD1 or TRBD2 (5 bases each). This sample comprised peripheral blood, obtained on day 0 of AZD1222 vaccination. The TCR sequence derives from an adult in good health. This CDR3 is CASGTSGANVLTF. CDR3 in DNA: TGTGCCAGCGGGACGTCTGGGGCCAACGTCCTGACTTTC.